This TCR beta chain was sequenced for a study of identical twins. Study-level points and caveats: Monozygotic twins shared more out-of-frame TCR alpha than recombination models predicted.

TCRdb re-called the 5' RACE reads through MiXCR, storing one row per CDR3 protein. The top ten hold just over 7% of the sample, which has around 340,000 distinct CDR3 sequences, around 12% seen once. This clonotype was seen more than once but under ten times. The antigen is undetermined. Sequence at one end of the junction differs from germline and may be a read error. This sample also appeared in a second study, on yellow fever vaccine responses in identical twins.

The origin of this receptor is a woman aged 18-29 years in good health. Sample: CD8+ T cells sorted from blood.

The CDR3 region is CASSAPPRGPNPPRHF. CDR3 nucleotide sequence: TGTGCCAGCAGCGCTCCCCCCCGGGGACCAAACCCACCTAGGCACTTC. This chain joins TRBV7-3 and TRBJ2-7; D is tentatively TRBD1 or TRBD2 (5 bases each). CDR3 size: 16 residues. Germline V gene sequence: CDR1 SGHTA, CDR2 FQGTGA.